This TCR beta chain stems from a study of T cells in Graves' hyperthyroidism and ophthalmopathy. Study as a whole: Once the initial diagnosis was made, peripheral blood was obtained before any treatment. The study, taken as a whole, reports: Ophthalmopathy was told apart from stable hyperthyroidism by a 13 V-J model. The model predicted ophthalmopathy a median roughly six months before onset. Most clonotypes expanded in the thyroid (above 0.001) were also present in blood.

V shed 4 bases and J shed 0 bases, with 20 bases lying between them. This CDR3 has 18 amino acids. Germline V gene lookup returns CDR1 SGHTS and CDR2 YDEGEE. This clonotype has a count of ten or more. Its antigen is currently unknown. The CDR3 regions of TCR beta were amplified from RNA transcripts. The study used the HTBI primer set for a first-round RT-PCR of the TCR CDR3. TCRdb analysed the multiplex PCR reads with MiXCR anew, one entry per CDR3 protein. The sample lists about 410,000 distinct CDR3 sequences; roughly 15% were seen once. This chain connects TRBV5-8 to TRBJ1-5; possibly TRBD1 for D (5 bases). This TCR was sampled from a young woman with Graves' ophthalmopathy. The sequenced sample was blood. CDR3 amino acids: CASSHRTYSDYSNQPQHF. CDR3 coding DNA: TGTGCCAGCAGCCATAGGACATATTCGGATTATAGCAATCAGCCCCAGCATTTT.